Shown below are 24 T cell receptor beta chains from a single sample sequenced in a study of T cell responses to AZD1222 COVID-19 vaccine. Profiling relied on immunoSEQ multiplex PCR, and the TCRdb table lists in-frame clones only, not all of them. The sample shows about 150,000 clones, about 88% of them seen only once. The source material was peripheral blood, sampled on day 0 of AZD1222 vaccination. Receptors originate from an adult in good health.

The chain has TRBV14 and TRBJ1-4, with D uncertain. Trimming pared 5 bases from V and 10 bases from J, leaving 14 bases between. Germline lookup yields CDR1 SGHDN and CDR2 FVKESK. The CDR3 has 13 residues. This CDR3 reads CASSEEEGGKLFF. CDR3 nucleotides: TGTGCCAGCAGCGAGGAGGAGGGCGGAAAACTGTTTTTT.

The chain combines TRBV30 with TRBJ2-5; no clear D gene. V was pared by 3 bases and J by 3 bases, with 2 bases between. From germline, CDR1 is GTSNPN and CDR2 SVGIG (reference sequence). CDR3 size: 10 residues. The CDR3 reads CAWRKETQYF. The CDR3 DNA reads TGTGCCTGGAGAAAAGAGACCCAGTACTTC.

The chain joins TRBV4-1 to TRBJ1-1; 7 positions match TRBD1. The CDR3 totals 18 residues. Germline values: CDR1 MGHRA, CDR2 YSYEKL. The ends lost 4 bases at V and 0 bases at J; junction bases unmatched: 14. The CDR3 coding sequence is TGCGCCAGCAGCCTCCGGACAGGCTTTTGGGGAGTGAACACTGAAGCTTTCTTT. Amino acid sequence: CASSLRTGFWGVNTEAFF.

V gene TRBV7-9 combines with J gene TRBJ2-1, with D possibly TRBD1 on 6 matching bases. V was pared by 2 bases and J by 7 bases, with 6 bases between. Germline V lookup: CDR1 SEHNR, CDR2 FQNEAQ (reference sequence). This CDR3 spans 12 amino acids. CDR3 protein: CASSLQGNEQFF. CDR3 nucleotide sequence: TGTGCCAGCAGCTTACAGGGGAATGAGCAGTTCTTC.

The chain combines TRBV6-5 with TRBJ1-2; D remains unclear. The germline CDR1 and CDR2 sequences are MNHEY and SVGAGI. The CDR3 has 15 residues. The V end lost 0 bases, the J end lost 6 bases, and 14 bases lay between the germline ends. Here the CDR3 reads CASSYSTRWIHGYTF. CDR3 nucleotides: TGTGCCAGCAGTTACTCGACCCGCTGGATCCATGGCTACACCTTC.

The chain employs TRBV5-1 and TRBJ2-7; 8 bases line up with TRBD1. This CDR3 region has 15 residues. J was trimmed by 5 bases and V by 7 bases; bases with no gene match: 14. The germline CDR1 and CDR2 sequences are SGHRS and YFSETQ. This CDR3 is CASSQGAMSFHEQYF. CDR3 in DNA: TGCGCCAGCTCCCAGGGGGCCATGTCCTTCCACGAGCAGTACTTC.

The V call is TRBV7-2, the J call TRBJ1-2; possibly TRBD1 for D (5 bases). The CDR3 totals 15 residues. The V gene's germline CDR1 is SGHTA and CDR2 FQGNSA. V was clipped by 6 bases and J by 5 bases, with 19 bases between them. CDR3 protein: CASRPTSGLGYGYTF. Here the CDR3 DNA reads TGTGCCAGCAGGCCCACGTCAGGGCTTGGGTATGGCTACACCTTC.

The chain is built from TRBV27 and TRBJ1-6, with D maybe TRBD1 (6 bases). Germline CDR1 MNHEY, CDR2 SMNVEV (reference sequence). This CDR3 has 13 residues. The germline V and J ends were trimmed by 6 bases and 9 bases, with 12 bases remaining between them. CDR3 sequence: CASRAYRASPLHF. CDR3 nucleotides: TGTGCCAGCAGGGCTTACAGGGCTTCACCCCTCCACTTT.

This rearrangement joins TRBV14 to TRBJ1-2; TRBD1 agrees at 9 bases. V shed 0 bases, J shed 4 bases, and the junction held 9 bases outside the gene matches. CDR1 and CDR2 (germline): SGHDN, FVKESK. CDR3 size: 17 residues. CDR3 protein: CASSQDPQGARGYGYTF. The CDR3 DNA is TGTGCCAGCAGCCAAGACCCACAGGGGGCGCGGGGCTATGGCTACACCTTC.

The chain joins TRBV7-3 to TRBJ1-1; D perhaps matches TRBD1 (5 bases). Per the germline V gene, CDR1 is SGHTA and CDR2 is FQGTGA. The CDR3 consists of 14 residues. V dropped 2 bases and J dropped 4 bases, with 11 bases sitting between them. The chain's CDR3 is CASSLQGGGTEAFF. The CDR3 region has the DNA TGTGCCAGCAGCTTACAGGGCGGAGGCACTGAAGCTTTCTTT. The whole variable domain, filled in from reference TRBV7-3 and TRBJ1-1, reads GAGVSQTPSNKVTEKGKYVELRCDPISGHTALYWYRQSLGQGPEFLIYFQGTGAADDSGLPNDRFFAVRPEGSVSTLKIQRTERGDSAVYLCASSLQGGGTEAFFGQGTRLTVV.

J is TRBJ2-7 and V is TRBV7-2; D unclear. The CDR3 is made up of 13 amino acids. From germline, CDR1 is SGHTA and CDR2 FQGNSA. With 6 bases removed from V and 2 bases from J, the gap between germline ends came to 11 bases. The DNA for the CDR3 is TGTGCCAGCAGATCTGGCAGAACCTACGAGCAGTACTTC. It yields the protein CASRSGRTYEQYF.

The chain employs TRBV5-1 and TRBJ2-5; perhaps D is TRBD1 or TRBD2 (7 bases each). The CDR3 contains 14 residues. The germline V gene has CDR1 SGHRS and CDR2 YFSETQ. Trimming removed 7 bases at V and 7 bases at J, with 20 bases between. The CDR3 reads CASGRQGGSGTQYF. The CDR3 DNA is TGCGCCAGCGGACGACAGGGCGGGAGCGGGACCCAGTACTTC.

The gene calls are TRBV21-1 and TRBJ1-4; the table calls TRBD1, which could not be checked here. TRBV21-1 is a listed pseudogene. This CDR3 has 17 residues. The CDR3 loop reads CASSRYRDRDLNEKLFF. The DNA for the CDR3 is TGTGCCAGCAGCAGGTATAGGGACAGGGACCTCAATGAAAAACTGTTTTTT.

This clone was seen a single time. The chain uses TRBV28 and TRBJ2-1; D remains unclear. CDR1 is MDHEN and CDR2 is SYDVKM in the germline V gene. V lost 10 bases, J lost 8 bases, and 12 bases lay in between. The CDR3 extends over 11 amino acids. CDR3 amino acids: CATVLYYEQFF. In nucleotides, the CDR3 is TGTGCCACCGTCCTATACTATGAGCAGTTCTTC.

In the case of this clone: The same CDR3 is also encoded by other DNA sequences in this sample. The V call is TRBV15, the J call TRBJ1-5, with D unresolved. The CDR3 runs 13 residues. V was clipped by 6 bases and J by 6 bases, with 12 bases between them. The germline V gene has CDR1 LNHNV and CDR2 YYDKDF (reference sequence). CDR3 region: CATSRGVGQPQHF. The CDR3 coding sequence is TGTGCCACCAGTCGGGGTGTGGGTCAGCCCCAGCATTTT.

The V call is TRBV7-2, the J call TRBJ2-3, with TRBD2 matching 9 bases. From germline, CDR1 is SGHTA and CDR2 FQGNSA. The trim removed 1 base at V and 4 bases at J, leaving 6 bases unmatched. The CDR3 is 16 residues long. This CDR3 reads CASSLEGGLAPDTQYF. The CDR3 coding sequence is TGTGCCAGCAGCTTAGAAGGGGGACTAGCCCCAGATACGCAGTATTTT.

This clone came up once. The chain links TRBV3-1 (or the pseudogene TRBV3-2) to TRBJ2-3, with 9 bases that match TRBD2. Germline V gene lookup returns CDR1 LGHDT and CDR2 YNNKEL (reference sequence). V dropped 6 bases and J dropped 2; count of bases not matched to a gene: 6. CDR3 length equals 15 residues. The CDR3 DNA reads TGTGCCAGCAGTCCGGGACTAGCATACACAGATACGCAGTATTTT. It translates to CASSPGLAYTDTQYF.

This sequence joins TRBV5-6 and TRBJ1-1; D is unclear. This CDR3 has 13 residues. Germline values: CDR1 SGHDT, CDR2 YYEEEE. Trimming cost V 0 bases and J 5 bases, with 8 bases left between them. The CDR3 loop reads CASSLEGLTEAFF. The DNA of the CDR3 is TGTGCCAGCAGCTTGGAAGGGTTGACTGAAGCTTTCTTT.

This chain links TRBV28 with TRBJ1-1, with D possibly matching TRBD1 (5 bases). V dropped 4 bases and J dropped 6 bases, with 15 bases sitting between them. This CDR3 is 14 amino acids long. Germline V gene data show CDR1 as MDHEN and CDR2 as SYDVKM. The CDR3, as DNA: TGTGCCAGCAGTTACGAGGGGCGCACCCCTGAAGCTTTCTTT. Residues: CASSYEGRTPEAFF.

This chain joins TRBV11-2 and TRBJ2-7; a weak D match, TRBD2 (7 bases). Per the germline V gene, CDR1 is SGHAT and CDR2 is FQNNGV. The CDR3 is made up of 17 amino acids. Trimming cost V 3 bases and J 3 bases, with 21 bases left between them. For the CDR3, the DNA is TGTGCCAGCAGCTTGCCGGGGCGGTCGGGGGGCAACTACGAGCAGTACTTC. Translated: CASSLPGRSGGNYEQYF.

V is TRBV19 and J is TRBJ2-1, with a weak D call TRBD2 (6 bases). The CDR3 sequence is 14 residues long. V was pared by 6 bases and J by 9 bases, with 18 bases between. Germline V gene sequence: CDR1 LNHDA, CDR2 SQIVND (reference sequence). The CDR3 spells CASRWGTHGGEQFF. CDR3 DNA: TGTGCCAGTAGATGGGGGACTCACGGGGGTGAGCAGTTCTTC.

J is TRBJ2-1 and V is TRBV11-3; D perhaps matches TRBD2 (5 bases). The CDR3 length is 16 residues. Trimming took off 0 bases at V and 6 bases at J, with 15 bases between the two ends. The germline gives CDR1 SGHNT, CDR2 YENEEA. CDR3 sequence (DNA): TGTGCCAGCAGCTTAGATGGGCTAGCTCTTTCCAATGAGCAGTTCTTC. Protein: CASSLDGLALSNEQFF.

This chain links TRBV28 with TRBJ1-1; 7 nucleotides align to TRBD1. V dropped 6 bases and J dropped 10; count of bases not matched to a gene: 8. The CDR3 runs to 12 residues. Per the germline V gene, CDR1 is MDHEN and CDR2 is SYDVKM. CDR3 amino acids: CASSLTGRAAFF. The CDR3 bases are TGTGCCAGCAGCCTGACAGGGAGGGCAGCTTTCTTT.

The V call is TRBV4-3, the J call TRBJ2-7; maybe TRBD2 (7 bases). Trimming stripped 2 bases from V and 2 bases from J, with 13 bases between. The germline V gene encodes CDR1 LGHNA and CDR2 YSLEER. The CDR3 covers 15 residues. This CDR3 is CASSQTEGGTYEQYF. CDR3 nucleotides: TGCGCCAGCAGCCAAACTGAGGGGGGGACCTACGAGCAGTACTTC.